This T cell receptor (beta chain) emerged from a study of beta chain features in type 1 diabetes. Study results and limitations: Compared to healthy donors, patients appeared to have naive, central memory and Treg TCRB repertoires that were more alike. Type 1 diabetes patients had TCRB CDR3s that were shorter (moderately but significantly so) in all four CD4+ subsets. Although PCR might favor shorter templates, it would do so equally in patients and controls. Lower insertion and higher deletion counts appeared at VDJ junctions in type 1 diabetes patients.

Every participating donor gave one draw, a heparinised blood sample averaging about 100 mL. In the case of this clone: The target antigen is unknown.

Trimming cost V 6 bases and J 7 bases, with 19 bases left between them. The germline gives CDR1 ENHRY, CDR2 SYGVKD. The CDR3 totals 14 residues. TCRB transcripts that were expressed got sequenced, as all of the isolated RNA had been reverse transcribed. The table came from immunoSEQ multiplex PCR; TCRdb's copy has only in-frame clones and leaves some out. The sample lists 200,000 to 300,000 clones; 20% were seen once. The sequence came from a woman aged 40 to 50 with type 1 diabetes. The sample taken for sequencing was naive CD4+ T cells from blood. The rearrangement links TRBV10-3 to TRBJ2-7, with TRBD1 as a possible D gene (6 bases). CDR3 loop: CAISTGTLSGEQYF. In nucleotides, the CDR3 is TGTGCCATCAGCACCGGGACACTCAGTGGTGAGCAGTACTTC.